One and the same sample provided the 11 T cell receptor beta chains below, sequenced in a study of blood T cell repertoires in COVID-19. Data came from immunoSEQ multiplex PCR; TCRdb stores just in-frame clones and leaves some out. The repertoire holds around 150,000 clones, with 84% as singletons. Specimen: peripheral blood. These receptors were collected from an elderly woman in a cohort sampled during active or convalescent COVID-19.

CDR3 sequence: CASSPGTGIQPQHF. The CDR3 DNA reads as TGTGCCAGCAGTCCCGGGACAGGCATCCAGCCCCAGCATTTT. The genes are TRBV6-5 and TRBJ1-5; TRBD1 aligns across 8 bases. The V and J ends lost 5 bases and 7 bases, in that order; junction bases with no gene match: 7. CDR1 MNHEY and CDR2 SVGAGI come from the germline V gene. There are 14 residues in the CDR3.

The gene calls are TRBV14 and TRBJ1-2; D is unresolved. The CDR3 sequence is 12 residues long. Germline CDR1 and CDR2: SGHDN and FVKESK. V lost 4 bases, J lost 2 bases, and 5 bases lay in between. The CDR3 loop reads CASSPQNYGYTF. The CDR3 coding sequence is TGTGCCAGCAGCCCACAAAACTATGGCTACACCTTC.

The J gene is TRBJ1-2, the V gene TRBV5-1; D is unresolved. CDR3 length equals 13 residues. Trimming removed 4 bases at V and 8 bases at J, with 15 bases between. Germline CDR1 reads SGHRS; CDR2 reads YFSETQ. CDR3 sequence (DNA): TGCGCCAGCAGCCCGACCCCTTTGAGGGGCTACACCTTC. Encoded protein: CASSPTPLRGYTF.

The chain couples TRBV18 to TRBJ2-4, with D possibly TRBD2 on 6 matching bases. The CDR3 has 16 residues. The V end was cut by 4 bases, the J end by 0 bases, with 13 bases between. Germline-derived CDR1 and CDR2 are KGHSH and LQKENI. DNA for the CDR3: TGTGCCAGCTCACACGGGGGTCCTTTAGCCAAAAACATTCAGTACTTC. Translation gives CASSHGGPLAKNIQYF.

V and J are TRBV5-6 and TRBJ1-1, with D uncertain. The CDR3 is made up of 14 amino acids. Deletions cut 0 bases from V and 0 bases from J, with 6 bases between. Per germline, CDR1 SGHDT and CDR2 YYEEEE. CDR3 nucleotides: TGTGCCAGCAGCTTGGGACTCATGAACACTGAAGCTTTCTTT. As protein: CASSLGLMNTEAFF.

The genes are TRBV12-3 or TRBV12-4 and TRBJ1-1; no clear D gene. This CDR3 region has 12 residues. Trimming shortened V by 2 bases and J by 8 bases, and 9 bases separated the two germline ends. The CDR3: CASSLTGSEAFF. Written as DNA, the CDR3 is TGTGCCAGCAGTTTAACCGGGTCGGAAGCTTTCTTT.

The CDR3 bases are TGTGCCAGCAGTTTAGGGTGGTCGGGGTCCCAGCATTTT. Protein: CASSLGWSGSQHF. The chain employs TRBV12-3 or TRBV12-4 and TRBJ1-5; D call uncertain. The CDR3 has 13 residues. The V end was cut by 1 base, the J end by 11 bases, with 12 bases between.

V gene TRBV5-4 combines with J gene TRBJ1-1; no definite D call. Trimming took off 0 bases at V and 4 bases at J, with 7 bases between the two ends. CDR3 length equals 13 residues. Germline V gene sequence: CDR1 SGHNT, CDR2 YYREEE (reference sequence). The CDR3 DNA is TGTGCCAGCAGCTTGGTTCTCGGCACTGAAGCTTTCTTT. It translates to CASSLVLGTEAFF. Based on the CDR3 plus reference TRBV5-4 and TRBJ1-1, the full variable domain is ETGVTQSPTHLIKTRGQQVTLRCSSQSGHNTVSWYQQALGQGPQFIFQYYREEENGRGNFPPRFSGLQFPNYSSELNVNALELDDSALYLCASSLVLGTEAFFGQGTRLTVV.

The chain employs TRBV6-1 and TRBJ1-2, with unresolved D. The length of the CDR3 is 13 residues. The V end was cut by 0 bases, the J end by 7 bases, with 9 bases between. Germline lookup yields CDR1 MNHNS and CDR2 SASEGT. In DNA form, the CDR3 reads TGTGCCAGCAGTGAAGCTGAGTTCGTTGGCTACACCTTC. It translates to CASSEAEFVGYTF.

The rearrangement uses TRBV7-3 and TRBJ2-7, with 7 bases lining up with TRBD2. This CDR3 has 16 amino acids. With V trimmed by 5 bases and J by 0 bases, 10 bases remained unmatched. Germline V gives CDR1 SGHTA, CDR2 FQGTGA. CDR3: CASSLRAGLSSYEQYV. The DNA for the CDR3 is TGTGCCAGCAGCCTTAGAGCGGGACTGAGCTCCTACGAGCAGTACGTC.

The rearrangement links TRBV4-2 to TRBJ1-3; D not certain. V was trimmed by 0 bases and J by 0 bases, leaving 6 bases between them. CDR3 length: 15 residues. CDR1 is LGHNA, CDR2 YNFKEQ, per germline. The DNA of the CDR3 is TGTGCCAGCAGCCAAGAGCAGGTCTCTGGAAACACCATATATTTT. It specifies CASSQEQVSGNTIYF.